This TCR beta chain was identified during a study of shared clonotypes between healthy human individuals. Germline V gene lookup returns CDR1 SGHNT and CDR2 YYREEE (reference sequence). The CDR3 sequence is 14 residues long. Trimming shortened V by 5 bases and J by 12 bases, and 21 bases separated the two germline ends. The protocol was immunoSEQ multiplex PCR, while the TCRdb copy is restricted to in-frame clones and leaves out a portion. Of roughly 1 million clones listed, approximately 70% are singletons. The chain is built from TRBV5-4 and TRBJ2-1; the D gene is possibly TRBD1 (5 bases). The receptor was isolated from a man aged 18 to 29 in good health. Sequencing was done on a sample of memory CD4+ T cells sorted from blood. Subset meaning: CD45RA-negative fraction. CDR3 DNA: TGTGCCAGCAGTGACGCAGGGATAACAATGAGGCAGTTCTTC. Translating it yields CASSDAGITMRQFF.